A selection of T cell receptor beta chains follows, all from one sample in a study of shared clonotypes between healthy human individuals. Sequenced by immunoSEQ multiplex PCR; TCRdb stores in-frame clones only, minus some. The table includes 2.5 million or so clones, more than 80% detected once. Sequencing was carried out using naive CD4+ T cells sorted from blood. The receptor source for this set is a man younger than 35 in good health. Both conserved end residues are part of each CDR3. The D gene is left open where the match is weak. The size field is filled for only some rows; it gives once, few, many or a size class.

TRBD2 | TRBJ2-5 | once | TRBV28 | CASSSPIAGGQETQYF | TGTGCCAGCAGTTCTCCGATAGCGGGGGGGCAGGAGACCCAGTACTTC
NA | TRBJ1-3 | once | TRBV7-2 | CASTPGALFGNTIYF | TGTGCCAGCACCCCGGGGGCCCTTTTCGGAAACACCATATATTTT
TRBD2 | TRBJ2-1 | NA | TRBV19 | CASKKGGRIMNEQFF | TGTGCCAGTAAGAAGGGCGGGAGGATCATGAATGAGCAGTTCTTC
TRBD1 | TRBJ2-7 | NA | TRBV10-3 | CAISEGTGGYEQYF | TGTGCCATCAGTGAAGGGACAGGGGGCTACGAGCAGTACTTC
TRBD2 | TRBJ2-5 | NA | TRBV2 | CASSPGLAGAQETQYF | TGTGCCAGCAGTCCGGGACTAGCGGGGGCTCAAGAGACCCAGTACTTC
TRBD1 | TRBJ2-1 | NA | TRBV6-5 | CASSYSRDRGNEQFF | TGTGCCAGCAGTTACTCGAGGGACAGGGGGAATGAGCAGTTCTTC
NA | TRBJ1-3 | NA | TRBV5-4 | CASSSGDQGVSGNTIYF | TGTGCCAGCAGCTCGGGGGACCAGGGAGTCTCTGGAAACACCATATATTTT
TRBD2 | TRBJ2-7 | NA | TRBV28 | CASSPGTSGLNYEQYF | TGTGCCAGCAGTCCCGGGACTAGCGGACTTAACTACGAGCAGTACTTC
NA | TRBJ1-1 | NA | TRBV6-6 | CASSYRIDGNTEAFF | TGTGCCAGCAGTTACCGAATCGACGGGAACACTGAAGCTTTCTTT
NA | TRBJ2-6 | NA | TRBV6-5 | CASRASGANVLTF | TGTGCCAGCAGGGCCTCCGGGGCCAACGTCCTGACTTTC
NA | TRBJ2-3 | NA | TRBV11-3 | CASSFSGETDTQYF | TGTGCCAGCAGCTTCTCCGGGGAAACAGATACGCAGTATTTT
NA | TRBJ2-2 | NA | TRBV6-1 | CASRFSNTGELFF | TGTGCCAGCCGGTTCTCGAACACCGGGGAGCTGTTTTTT
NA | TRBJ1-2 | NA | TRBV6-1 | CASSFRIGANYGYTF | TGTGCCAGCAGTTTCCGCATAGGGGCTAACTATGGCTACACCTTC
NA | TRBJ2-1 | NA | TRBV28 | CARGASGTNEQFF | TGTGCCAGGGGAGCGAGTGGGACCAATGAGCAGTTCTTC
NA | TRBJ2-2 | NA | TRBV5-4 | CASTAGGGTGELFF | TGTGCCAGCACGGCAGGGGGAGGAACCGGGGAGCTGTTTTTT
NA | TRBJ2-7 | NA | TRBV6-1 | CASSENTYEQYF | TGTGCCAGCAGTGAGAACACCTACGAGCAGTACTTC
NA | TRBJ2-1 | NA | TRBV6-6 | CASSYLQGSAFF | TGTGCCAGCAGTTACTTGCAGGGGAGTGCGTTCTTC
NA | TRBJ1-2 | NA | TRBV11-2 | CASSLLGGAGYGYTF | TGTGCCAGCAGCTTACTGGGGGGCGCGGGCTATGGCTACACCTTC
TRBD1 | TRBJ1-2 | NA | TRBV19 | CASRGTDYGYTF | TGTGCCTCGCGAGGGACAGACTATGGCTACACCTTC
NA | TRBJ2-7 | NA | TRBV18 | CASSRYRAGRSSYEQYF | TGTGCCAGCTCACGGTACAGGGCGGGACGTAGCTCCTACGAGCAGTACTTC
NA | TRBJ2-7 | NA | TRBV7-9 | CASSDQGRFHEQYF | TGTGCCAGCAGCGACCAAGGGCGGTTCCACGAGCAGTACTTC
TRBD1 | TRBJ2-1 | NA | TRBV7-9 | CASSPKGGSQDNEQFF | TGTGCCAGCAGCCCGAAAGGGGGCTCTCAGGACAATGAGCAGTTCTTC
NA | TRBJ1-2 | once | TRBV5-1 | CASSSKTGTLTYGYTF | TGCGCCAGCAGTTCTAAAACCGGGACCCTTACATATGGCTACACCTTC
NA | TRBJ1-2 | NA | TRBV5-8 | CASSLKTPTGSGGYTF | TGTGCCAGCAGCCTTAAAACCCCTACAGGGTCGGGGGGCTACACCTTC
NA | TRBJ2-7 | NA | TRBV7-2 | CASSREAGYFYEQYF | TGTGCCAGCAGCCGAGAAGCAGGGTACTTCTACGAGCAGTACTTC
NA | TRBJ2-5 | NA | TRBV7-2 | CASSPMTRRETQYF | TGTGCCAGCAGCCCGATGACAAGGAGGGAGACCCAGTACTTC
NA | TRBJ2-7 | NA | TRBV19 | CASSTALGVGPYEQYF | TGTGCCAGTAGTACCGCCCTAGGAGTTGGCCCCTACGAGCAGTACTTC
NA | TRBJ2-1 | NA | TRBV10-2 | CASSESVGLNEQFF | TGCGCCAGCAGTGAGTCAGTGGGCCTCAATGAGCAGTTCTTC
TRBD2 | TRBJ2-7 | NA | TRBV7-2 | CASSLGLVSHEQYF | TGTGCCAGCAGCCTGGGACTAGTTTCCCACGAGCAGTACTTC
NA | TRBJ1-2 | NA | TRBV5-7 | CASSLEQGVFYGYTF | TGTGCCAGCAGCTTAGAACAGGGAGTTTTCTATGGCTACACCTTC
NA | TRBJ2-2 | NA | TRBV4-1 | CASSQESIGSTGELFF | TGCGCCAGCAGCCAAGAGTCGATAGGGTCCACCGGGGAGCTGTTTTTT
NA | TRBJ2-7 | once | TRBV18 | CASSPGSPYEQYF | TGTGCCAGCTCACCAGGGTCCCCCTACGAGCAGTACTTC
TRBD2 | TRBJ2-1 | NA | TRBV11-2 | CASSSGEGPYNEQFF | TGTGCCAGCAGCTCTGGGGAGGGACCCTACAATGAGCAGTTCTTC
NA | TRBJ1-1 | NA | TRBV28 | CASMVRPIYTEAFF | TGTGCCAGCATGGTACGCCCCATTTACACTGAAGCTTTCTTT
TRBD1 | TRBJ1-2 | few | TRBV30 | CAWSIGTGSGYTF | TGTGCCTGGAGTATCGGGACAGGTTCTGGCTACACCTTC
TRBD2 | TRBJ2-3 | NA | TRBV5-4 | CASSPGLAGGLRGADTQYF | TGTGCCAGCAGCCCGGGACTAGCGGGAGGGCTTCGAGGGGCAGATACGCAGTATTTT
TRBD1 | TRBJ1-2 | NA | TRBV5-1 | CASSLADRGLNGYTF | TGCGCCAGCAGCTTGGCCGACAGGGGGCTTAATGGCTACACCTTC
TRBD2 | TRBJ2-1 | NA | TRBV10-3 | CAISGSGRSNEQFF | TGTGCCATCAGTGGGAGCGGGAGGAGTAATGAGCAGTTCTTC
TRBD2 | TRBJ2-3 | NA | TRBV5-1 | CASSLERGGRNTQYF | TGCGCCAGCAGCTTGGAGCGGGGGGGCCGGAATACGCAGTATTTT
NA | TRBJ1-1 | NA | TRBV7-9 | CASSLVPMNTEAFF | TGTGCCAGCAGCTTAGTCCCCATGAACACTGAAGCTTTCTTT
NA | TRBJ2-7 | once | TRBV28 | CASSSRYEQYF | TGTGCCAGCAGTTCAAGGTACGAGCAGTACTTC
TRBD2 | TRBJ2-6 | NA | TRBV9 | CASSVATASGSPGANVLTF | TGTGCCAGCAGCGTAGCTACGGCTAGCGGGAGTCCTGGGGCCAACGTCCTGACTTTC
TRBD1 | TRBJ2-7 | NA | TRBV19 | CASTPGTGPRYEQYF | TGTGCCAGTACCCCTGGGACAGGTCCCCGCTACGAGCAGTACTTC
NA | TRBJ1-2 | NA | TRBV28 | CASSWDYGYTF | TGTGCCAGCAGTTGGGACTATGGCTACACCTTC
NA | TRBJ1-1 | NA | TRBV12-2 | CASRLIRDSYTEAFF | TGTGCAAGTCGCTTGATCCGGGACAGTTACACTGAAGCTTTCTTT
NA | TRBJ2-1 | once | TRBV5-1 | CASSSTGTATYNEQFF | TGCGCCAGCAGCTCTACCGGGACCGCTACCTACAATGAGCAGTTCTTC
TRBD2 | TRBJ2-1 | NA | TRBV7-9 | CASSPGLAGGHLTFF | TGTGCCAGCAGCCCCGGACTAGCGGGGGGGCATTTGACGTTCTTC
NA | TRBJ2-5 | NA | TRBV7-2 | CASSFDGAAQETQYF | TGTGCCAGCAGCTTCGATGGAGCGGCTCAAGAGACCCAGTACTTC